These 5 T cell receptor beta chains originate from one sample sequenced in a study of T cells after yellow fever vaccination. From the 5' RACE reads, TCRdb called clonotypes with MiXCR, one entry per CDR3 protein. The table includes approximately 170,000 distinct CDR3 sequences, 9.5% to 11% detected once. Sample: CD8+ T cells sorted from PBMCs, taken 15 days after the yellow fever booster vaccination. The receptors derive from a young man who received the YFV17D yellow fever vaccine.

This sequence joins TRBV5-6 and TRBJ2-7; D gene uncertain. There are 13 residues in the CDR3. Per the germline V gene, CDR1 is SGHDT and CDR2 is YYEEEE. V was pared by 3 bases and J by 0 bases, with 7 bases between. The CDR3 reads CASSSASSYEQYV. The CDR3 DNA is TGTGCCAGCAGCTCAGCTAGCTCCTACGAGCAGTACGTC.

The chain employs TRBV7-6 and TRBJ2-5, with 11 nucleotides matching TRBD2. The V gene end was trimmed by 0 bases and the J gene end by 1 base; junction bases not matched to a gene: 7. The germline gives CDR1 SGHVS, CDR2 FNYEAQ. There are 18 residues in the CDR3. Here the CDR3 reads CASSLALAGGQSQETQYF. DNA of the CDR3: TGTGCCAGCAGCTTAGCCCTAGCGGGGGGCCAGAGCCAAGAGACCCAGTACTTC.

The table lists this clonotype with a few counts. The chain joins TRBV7-8 to TRBJ1-1; possible D gene TRBD1, 6 bases. The V end was cut by 5 bases, the J end by 0 bases, with 16 bases between. Germline values: CDR1 SGHVS, CDR2 FQNEAQ. CDR3 length: 16 amino acids. The CDR3 loop reads CASSAIRTAMNTEAFF. The CDR3 DNA reads as TGTGCCAGCAGCGCCATCCGGACAGCGATGAACACTGAAGCTTTCTTT.

This clonotype was recorded many times. This sequence joins TRBV3-1 and TRBJ2-1; 8 bases are shared with TRBD2. The CDR3 runs to 16 residues. With V trimmed by 4 bases and J by 4 bases, 9 bases remained unmatched. Looked up from germline, CDR1 is LGHDT and CDR2 is YNNKEL (reference sequence). The CDR3 nucleotides are TGTGCCAGCAGCCGAGCCGGGACTAGTCGATACAATGAGCAGTTCTTC. Translating gives CASSRAGTSRYNEQFF.

This clonotype has ten or more counts. The chain couples TRBV7-2 to TRBJ2-5; 13 bases fit TRBD2. The V and J ends lost 5 bases and 3 bases, in that order; junction bases with no gene match: 12. The CDR3 runs to 18 residues. Germline values: CDR1 SGHTA, CDR2 FQGNSA. The CDR3 region is CASSPRFATSGGKETQYF. The CDR3 DNA reads as TGTGCCAGCAGCCCCAGATTCGCGACTAGCGGGGGGAAAGAGACCCAGTACTTC.